This section outlines one TCR beta chain sequence together with its context. The target antigen is unknown. Amplified TCR beta CDR3 regions came from RNA transcripts. The HTBI primer set was used in a first-round RT-PCR of the TCR CDR3. From the multiplex PCR reads, TCRdb called clonotypes with MiXCR, one entry per CDR3 protein. The data contain under 750,000 distinct CDR3 sequences, 15% to 20% of them singletons. These data are taken from a study of T cells in Graves' hyperthyroidism and ophthalmopathy. Whole-study results and caveats: For ophthalmopathy, model prediction preceded onset by a median about 6.4 months.

CDR3 length: 17 residues. V lost 0 bases and J lost 9; bases outside the gene matches: 5. Per germline, CDR1 MNHEY and CDR2 SVGAGI. This clonotype originated in a woman in her 50s with Graves' hyperthyroidism that later progressed to Graves' ophthalmopathy. The chain has TRBV6-5 and TRBJ2-1; 16 bases are a match to TRBD2. The sequencing input was blood. Here the CDR3 reads CASSYSGLAGGRGEQFF. In DNA form, the CDR3 reads TGTGCCAGCAGTTACTCGGGACTAGCGGGGGGGCGCGGTGAGCAGTTCTTC.